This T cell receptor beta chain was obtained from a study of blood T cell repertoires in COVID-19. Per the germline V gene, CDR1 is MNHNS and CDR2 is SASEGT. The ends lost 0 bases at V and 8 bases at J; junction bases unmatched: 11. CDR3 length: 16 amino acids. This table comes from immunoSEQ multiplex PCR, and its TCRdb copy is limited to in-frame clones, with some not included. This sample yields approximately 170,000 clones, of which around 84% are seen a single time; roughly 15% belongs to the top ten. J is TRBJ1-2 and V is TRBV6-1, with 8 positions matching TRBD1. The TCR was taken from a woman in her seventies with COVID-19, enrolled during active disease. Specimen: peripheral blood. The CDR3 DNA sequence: TGTGCCAGCAGTGAAGCCCCAGGGGGCGGCTTAAGAGGCTACACCTTC. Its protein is CASSEAPGGGLRGYTF.